Each of the 24 T cell receptor beta chains below was sequenced from the same sample in a study of blood T cells in healthy people across ages. Primed by a sample-barcoded 5' primer and a J-beta primer mix, a second PCR proceeded for about 6 to 11 cycles. MiXCR, run by TCRdb on the 5' RACE reads, gives a single entry per CDR3 protein. The table has about 830,000 distinct CDR3 sequences, under 80% seen once. The sequencing sample was made of blood. The receptors originated from a man aged 25-40 years in good health.

The chain joins TRBV20-1 to TRBJ2-7; D perhaps matches TRBD1 (6 bases). Germline CDR1 reads DFQATT; CDR2 reads SNEGSKA (reference sequence). CDR3 length equals 12 residues. V was pared by 5 bases and J by 7 bases, with 15 bases between. This CDR3 reads CSAPAWDNEQYF. The CDR3 DNA follows: TGCAGTGCTCCGGCCTGGGACAATGAGCAGTACTTC.

This clonotype appeared once. This chain connects TRBV2 to TRBJ2-5; 9 bases are shared with TRBD1. The CDR3 sequence is 14 residues long. The germline gives CDR1 SNHLY, CDR2 FYNNEI. V shed 4 bases and J 3 bases; nucleotides not matched to a gene: 3. CDR3 nucleotides: TGTGCCAGCAGTGGGGACAGGGTGGAAGAGACCCAGTACTTC. Its protein is CASSGDRVEETQYF.

Remarks on this clonotype: One base away lies a much larger clone, so this may be a sequencing read error. The CDR3 is CSVEGITDTQYF. CDR3 sequence (DNA): TGCAGCGTTGAGGGGATCACAGATACGCAGTATTTT. The rearrangement links TRBV29-1 to TRBJ2-3; no clear D gene. There are 12 residues in the CDR3. In germline, CDR1 is SQVTM, CDR2 ANQGSEA. V lost 3 bases and J 2 bases, leaving 6 bases between the germline ends.

The chain is built from TRBV7-3 and TRBJ2-7; D might be TRBD1 (5 bases). Germline CDR1 SGHTA, CDR2 FQGTGA. The CDR3 totals 16 residues. V was pared by 1 base and J by 0 bases, with 13 bases between. CDR3 sequence: CASSLIRAGNSYEQYF. In nucleotides, the CDR3 is TGTGCCAGCAGCTTAATCAGGGCAGGTAACTCCTACGAGCAGTACTTC. The full variable domain, in which reference TRBV7-3 and TRBJ2-7 provide the parts outside the CDR3, is GAGVSQTPSNKVTEKGKYVELRCDPISGHTALYWYRQSLGQGPEFLIYFQGTGAADDSGLPNDRFFAVRPEGSVSTLKIQRTERGDSAVYLCASSLIRAGNSYEQYFGPGTRLTVT.

The chain employs TRBV20-1 and TRBJ2-3; 9 nucleotides match TRBD2. Germline CDR1 is DFQATT and CDR2 is SNEGSKA (reference sequence). With V trimmed by 0 bases and J by 1 base, 5 bases remained unmatched. The CDR3 spans 16 residues. The DNA of the CDR3 is TGCAGTGCTAGAGATTCCCGGACTAGCGGCACAGATACGCAGTATTTT. Its protein is CSARDSRTSGTDTQYF.

This rearrangement joins TRBV20-1 to TRBJ2-2, with D perhaps matching TRBD1 or TRBD2 (5 bases each). The CDR3 sequence is 14 residues long. Germline CDR1 is DFQATT and CDR2 is SNEGSKA (reference sequence). Between the trimmed V and J ends, which lost 7 bases and 2 bases, there was a span of 14 bases. The CDR3 DNA sequence: TGCAGTGTTCCGGGCAGGGACAACACCGGGGAGCTGTTTTTT. This codes for CSVPGRDNTGELFF.

V usage is TRBV12-3 or TRBV12-4 and J usage is TRBJ2-1, with 10 nucleotides matching TRBD2. The CDR3 has 15 amino acids. After removal of 3 bases from V and 8 bases from J, the junction contained 7 bases not matched to a gene. The DNA for the CDR3 is TGTGCCAGCAGTTTCGTGAGCGGGGGGGCCTATGAGCAGTTCTTC. This gives the protein CASSFVSGGAYEQFF.

This clonotype has just a few counts. The V gene is TRBV7-3, the J gene TRBJ2-3; no clear D gene. V was trimmed by 1 base and J by 9 bases, leaving 11 bases between them. The CDR3 loop spans 13 amino acids. The germline CDR1 and CDR2 sequences are SGHTA and FQGTGA. Written as DNA, the CDR3 is TGTGCCAGCAGCTTAAAGACAATGGGGACGCAGTATTTT. This gives the protein CASSLKTMGTQYF.

J is TRBJ2-2 and V is TRBV27; TRBD1 agrees at 9 bases. There are 17 residues in the CDR3. With V trimmed by 3 bases and J by 4 bases, 9 bases remained unmatched. Germline V gives CDR1 MNHEY, CDR2 SMNVEV (reference sequence). The CDR3 DNA reads TGTGCCAGCAGTTTCTATGGGGGACAGGGAGGCACCGGGGAGCTGTTTTTT. Encoded protein: CASSFYGGQGGTGELFF.

This clonotype came up many times. This chain uses TRBV7-2 with TRBJ2-1; possibly TRBD2 for D (7 bases). The CDR3 runs 15 residues. CDR1 and CDR2 from the germline V gene are SGHTA and FQGNSA. V was clipped by 0 bases and J by 4 bases, with 10 bases between them. CDR3 nucleotide sequence: TGTGCCAGCAGCTTAGCGGGGGGGCCGTACAATGAGCAGTTCTTC. This sequence encodes CASSLAGGPYNEQFF. Looking up the rest from reference TRBV7-2 and TRBJ2-1 gives the full variable domain: GAGVSQSPSNKVTEKGKDVELRCDPISGHTALYWYRQSLGQGLEFLIYFQGNSAPDKSGLPSDRFSAERTGGSVSTLTIQRTQQEDSAVYLCASSLAGGPYNEQFFGPGTRLTVL.

The chain has TRBV6-2 or TRBV6-3 and TRBJ2-1; D may match TRBD1 or TRBD2 (5 bases each). The V gene's germline CDR1 is MNHEY and CDR2 SVGEGT. The CDR3 sequence is 14 residues long. The ends were cut back, 5 bases at V and 7 bases at J, with 15 bases in the middle. CDR3 coding DNA: TGTGCCAGCAGTCCCCGTCCCGGGACGAATGAGCAGTTCTTC. It specifies CASSPRPGTNEQFF.

The CDR3 sequence: CASSFTGAYGYTF. CDR3 in DNA: TGCGCCAGCAGCTTTACAGGGGCCTATGGCTACACCTTC. V gene TRBV5-1 combines with J gene TRBJ1-2; 7 nucleotides line up with TRBD1. The germline CDR1 and CDR2 sequences are SGHRS and YFSETQ. The CDR3 spans 13 residues. Unmatched junction bases numbered 2, after V lost 2 bases and J lost 4 bases.

This chain connects TRBV20-1 to TRBJ2-7; 9 bases are a match to TRBD1. Germline-derived CDR1 and CDR2 are DFQATT and SNEGSKA (reference sequence). Unmatched junction bases numbered 4, after V lost 1 base and J lost 6 bases. The CDR3 contains 13 residues. DNA for the CDR3: TGCAGTGCTAGAGGACAGGGGGTCTGCGAGCAGTACTTC. Its translation: CSARGQGVCEQYF.

J is TRBJ2-3 and V is TRBV7-2; 13 nucleotides align to TRBD2. CDR1 and CDR2 (germline): SGHTA, FQGNSA. The V gene end was trimmed by 2 bases and the J gene end by 8 bases; junction bases not matched to a gene: 10. The length of the CDR3 is 17 residues. CDR3 nucleotides: TGTGCCAGCAGCTTACCGACTAGCGGGGGGTGGTACCGTACGCAGTATTTT. Translating it yields CASSLPTSGGWYRTQYF.

V is TRBV28 and J is TRBJ2-7; 10 bases agree with TRBD2. V dropped 8 bases and J dropped 1; count of bases not matched to a gene: 5. The CDR3 length is 14 residues. Germline V gives CDR1 MDHEN, CDR2 SYDVKM. CDR3 sequence: CASLGLAASYEQYF. For the CDR3, the DNA is TGTGCCAGCCTTGGACTAGCGGCTTCCTACGAGCAGTACTTC.

Notes on this clonotype: The junction shows a germline mismatch at one end, possibly a read error. The V call is TRBV20-1, the J call TRBJ1-5, with D possibly TRBD1 on 6 matching bases. Per germline, CDR1 DFQATT and CDR2 SNEGSKA (reference sequence). The CDR3 runs to 15 residues. The CDR3 DNA sequence: TGCAGTGCCGTGACAGGCGACCCTAGCAATCAGCCCCAACATTTT. Amino acid sequence: CSAVTGDPSNQPQHF.

This clonotype has only one observation. In nucleotides, the CDR3 is TGTGCCAGCAGCGTAGGCGCTTCCAGCGGGGGCGCAGATACGCAGTATTTT. This gives the protein CASSVGASSGGADTQYF. The chain recombines TRBV9 with TRBJ2-3, with 8 bases identical to TRBD2. The CDR3 extends over 17 amino acids. V shed 0 bases, J shed 4 bases, and the junction held 10 bases outside the gene matches. The V gene's germline CDR1 is SGDLS and CDR2 YYNGEE.

The V gene is TRBV20-1, the J gene TRBJ2-5; D remains ambiguous. The J call may be mistaken, given a closer DNA end match to TRBJ2-7. The germline gives CDR1 DFQATT, CDR2 SNEGSKA (reference sequence). CDR3 length: 13 residues. The DNA of the CDR3 is TGCAGTGCTCCCCCTGGGCAGCATTACGAGCAGTACTTC. Its translation is CSAPPGQHYEQYF.

The CDR3, as DNA: TGTGCCAGCCAATTCTACGGGGGGACGGATGAGCAGTTCTTC. Translating it yields CASQFYGGTDEQFF. This chain uses TRBV28 with TRBJ2-1, with 7 bases lining up with TRBD2. V gave up 8 bases and J gave up 8 bases; unmatched junction bases: 12. Per the germline V gene, CDR1 is MDHEN and CDR2 is SYDVKM. The CDR3 is 14 amino acids.

Comments on this clonotype: This sequence may be a read error, since a much larger clone differs from it by one base. The V gene is TRBV20-1, the J gene TRBJ2-2, with 8 bases identical to TRBD2. J was trimmed by 7 bases and V by 2 bases; bases with no gene match: 12. Germline V gene data show CDR1 as DFQATT and CDR2 as SNEGSKA (reference sequence). This CDR3 spans 16 amino acids. CDR3 loop: CSARMRAGGNHGELFF. The CDR3 DNA follows: TGCAGTGCTAGAATGCGCGCGGGGGGTAATCACGGGGAGCTGTTTTTT.

In its sample, this clonotype was seen a few times. The rearrangement links TRBV7-8 to TRBJ2-7; possible D gene TRBD1, 5 bases. V was trimmed by 0 bases and J by 6 bases, leaving 9 bases between them. The V gene's germline CDR1 is SGHVS and CDR2 FQNEAQ. The CDR3 totals 13 residues. The CDR3 sequence is CASSLADIPEQYF. The CDR3 DNA sequence: TGTGCCAGCAGCTTAGCGGACATTCCCGAGCAGTACTTC.

Concerning this clonotype itself: A much larger clone is a single base away; this may be a read error. The chain combines TRBV7-2 with TRBJ2-6, with a possible D match to TRBD1 (5 bases). The germline V gene encodes CDR1 SGHTA and CDR2 FQGNSA. This CDR3 is built from 16 residues. CDR3 protein: CASSVPHLSGADVLTF. The CDR3 coding sequence is TGTGCCAGCAGCGTTCCACACCTCTCTGGGGCCGACGTCCTGACTTTC.

This CDR3 is CASSASGTPAYNEQFF. The CDR3, as DNA: TGTGCCAGCAGCGCCTCCGGGACTCCAGCTTACAATGAGCAGTTCTTC. This chain uses TRBV9 with TRBJ2-1; the D gene is possibly TRBD2 (6 bases). The CDR3 contains 16 residues. Germline CDR1 is SGDLS and CDR2 is YYNGEE. V was trimmed by 3 bases and J by 4 bases, leaving 17 bases between them.

The V call is TRBV5-1, the J call TRBJ2-3, with 9 bases lining up with TRBD1. The V segment lost 3 bases and the J segment 0 bases; nucleotides outside the gene matches: 2. CDR1 is SGHRS and CDR2 is YFSETQ in the germline V gene. CDR3 length: 15 amino acids. The CDR3 DNA reads TGCGCCAGCAGCTCGGACAGGGGTAGCACAGATACGCAGTATTTT. It encodes CASSSDRGSTDTQYF.